This T cell receptor beta chain is from a study of shared clonotypes between healthy human individuals. Measured with immunoSEQ multiplex PCR; TCRdb has only the in-frame clones, and not every one. The sample includes 2 million or so clones, 85% to 95% of them seen just once. The CDR3 contains 15 residues. Germline V CDR1 and CDR2: SGHVS, FQNEAQ. Between the trimmed V and J ends, which lost 1 base and 6 bases, there was a span of 10 bases. This chain links TRBV7-8 with TRBJ1-6; D call uncertain. Sequencing was carried out using naive CD4+ T cells sorted from blood. Subset described: CD45RA+ positively selected. The receptor comes from a man between 18 and 29 years old in good health. Here the CDR3 DNA reads TGTGCCAGCAGCTTAGGTGCACGGAGTAATTCACCCCTCCACTTT. It is translated as CASSLGARSNSPLHF.